This record concerns one TCR beta chain sequence. This sample was taken from a study of T cells after somatic rescue of genetic block. TCRdb's table, derived via immunoSEQ multiplex PCR, lists solely in-frame clones and lacks some. Among roughly 120,000 clones listed, 75% to 95% were seen once. The TCR sequence derives from a young woman. Source material: peripheral blood mononuclear cells (PBMCs).

CDR3 region: CASSLTSEVTYEQYF. In nucleotides, the CDR3 is TGTGCCAGCAGTTTGACTAGCGAGGTCACCTACGAGCAGTACTTC. The chain employs TRBV6-6 and TRBJ2-7, with 8 bases aligning to TRBD2. V shed 4 bases, J shed 2 bases, and the junction held 7 bases outside the gene matches. This CDR3 contains 15 residues. In germline, CDR1 is MNHNY, CDR2 SVGAGI (reference sequence).